The T cell receptor (beta chain) under discussion was sequenced for a study of blood T cell repertoires in COVID-19. About the study: In each case, the material was cDNA or gDNA derived from T cells, B-cell-depleted T cells, or PBMCs.

Germline loops: CDR1 KGHSH, CDR2 LQKENI. Trimming pared 6 bases from V and 0 bases from J, leaving 11 bases between. CDR3 length equals 14 residues. Authors' processing steps: For nucleated cells, counts were estimated from reference gene primer amplification. Libraries were prepared by immunoSEQ multiplex PCR; TCRdb keeps only in-frame clonotypes and omits some of them. The DNA was the basis for D and trimming; V, J and clone size are from that table. Among approximately 67,000 clones, 87% were seen once, and the ten largest hold more than 4.5%. This receptor was identified in a man aged 50 to 60 with active COVID-19. The source material was peripheral blood. This rearrangement joins TRBV18 to TRBJ1-1; D might be TRBD1 (6 bases). This CDR3 reads CASSLQGMNTEAFF. CDR3 nucleotides: TGTGCCAGCTCGTTACAGGGCATGAACACTGAAGCTTTCTTT.